Listed below are T cell receptor beta chains from one sample, sequenced in a study of T cells in Graves' hyperthyroidism and ophthalmopathy. TCRdb reprocessed the multiplex PCR reads via MiXCR and lists one record per CDR3 protein. The data contain some 250,000 distinct CDR3 sequences, about 16% of them singletons. The sequencing input was blood. The source is a woman in her fifties or sixties with Graves' hyperthyroidism that later progressed to Graves' ophthalmopathy. Both conserved end residues are part of each CDR3. The order of the fields is V gene, D gene, J gene, clone size, CDR3 protein, CDR3 DNA. The D gene is left open where the match is weak. Clone size appears in some rows only: once, few, many, or a class for an expanded clone.

v_gene: TRBV2; d_gene: TRBD2; j_gene: TRBJ2-3; abundance: many; CDR3aa: CASSSPGGRSTDTQYF; CDR3nt: TGTGCCAGCAGTTCCCCTGGCGGGAGGAGCACAGATACGCAGTATTTT
v_gene: TRBV12-3/TRBV12-4; d_gene: .; j_gene: TRBJ1-3; abundance: .; CDR3aa: CASIVAASGNTIYF; CDR3nt: TGTGCCAGCATCGTCGCCGCCTCTGGAAACACCATATATTTT
v_gene: TRBV11-3; d_gene: .; j_gene: TRBJ2-1; abundance: many; CDR3aa: CASSLKEVARYNEQFF; CDR3nt: TGTGCCAGCAGCTTAAAGGAGGTCGCCAGGTACAATGAGCAGTTCTTC
v_gene: TRBV15; d_gene: .; j_gene: TRBJ1-1; abundance: many; CDR3aa: CATSSRRDAKAFF; CDR3nt: TGTGCCACCAGCAGTCGGAGGGACGCTAAAGCTTTCTTT
v_gene: TRBV7-3; d_gene: .; j_gene: TRBJ1-1; abundance: many; CDR3aa: CASSLYSVMNTEAFF; CDR3nt: TGTGCCAGCAGCTTATATTCTGTCATGAACACTGAAGCTTTCTTT
v_gene: TRBV6-1; d_gene: TRBD1; j_gene: TRBJ2-1; abundance: few; CDR3aa: CASRVQGSSYNEQFF; CDR3nt: TGTGCCAGCAGGGTACAGGGGAGCTCCTACAATGAGCAGTTCTTC
v_gene: TRBV2; d_gene: TRBD1; j_gene: TRBJ1-6; abundance: many; CDR3aa: CASSETGTGYNSPLHF; CDR3nt: TGTGCCAGCAGTGAAACGGGGACAGGGTATAATTCACCCCTCCACTTT
v_gene: TRBV27; d_gene: TRBD1; j_gene: TRBJ1-5; abundance: many; CDR3aa: CASSPWTGLSNQPQHF; CDR3nt: TGTGCCAGCAGTCCGTGGACAGGGCTTAGCAATCAGCCCCAGCATTTT
v_gene: TRBV3-2; d_gene: .; j_gene: TRBJ2-1; abundance: .; CDR3aa: CASSQVRVGAYNEQFF; CDR3nt: TGTGCCAGCAGCCAAGTTAGAGTGGGGGCCTACAATGAGCAGTTCTTC
v_gene: TRBV7-3; d_gene: .; j_gene: TRBJ1-5; abundance: .; CDR3aa: CASSLWEGQPQHF; CDR3nt: TGTGCCAGCAGCTTATGGGAGGGTCAGCCCCAGCATTTT
v_gene: TRBV7-9; d_gene: .; j_gene: TRBJ1-4; abundance: many; CDR3aa: CASRPAKSNEKLFF; CDR3nt: TGTGCCAGCCGACCGGCCAAGTCTAATGAAAAACTGTTTTTT
v_gene: TRBV28; d_gene: .; j_gene: TRBJ1-2; abundance: .; CDR3aa: CASSPMGQVRGYTF; CDR3nt: TGTGCCAGCAGTCCCATGGGGCAGGTGAGAGGCTACACCTTC
v_gene: TRBV3-1; d_gene: .; j_gene: TRBJ2-1; abundance: many; CDR3aa: CASSQSWFDEQFF; CDR3nt: TGTGCCAGCAGCCAATCATGGTTCGATGAGCAGTTCTTC
v_gene: TRBV19; d_gene: TRBD1; j_gene: TRBJ2-1; abundance: many; CDR3aa: CASMTTGAAYNEQFF; CDR3nt: TGTGCCAGTATGACCACAGGGGCGGCCTACAATGAGCAGTTCTTC